This TCR beta chain came from a study of beta chain features in type 1 diabetes. As every portion of the isolated RNA was reverse transcribed, the sequencing read expressed TCRB transcripts. The protocol was immunoSEQ multiplex PCR, while the TCRdb copy is restricted to in-frame clones and leaves out a portion. Found here are 810,000 or so clones, 17% of them singletons; the top ten hold around 0.02%. This clone occurred a few times. The sequencing input was naive CD4+ T cells from blood. This sequence was found in a woman under 30 in good health.

CDR3 protein: CATSSRDYEQYF. DNA of the CDR3: TGTGCCACCAGCAGTAGGGACTACGAGCAGTACTTC. The V gene is TRBV15, the J gene TRBJ2-7; D is uncertain. The V end was cut by 3 bases, the J end by 3 bases, with 6 bases between. Per the germline V gene, CDR1 is LNHNV and CDR2 is YYDKDF (reference sequence). There are 12 residues in the CDR3.